The 18 T cell receptor beta chains below all came from one sample that was sequenced in a study of monozygotic twins with inflammatory bowel disease. TCRdb re-called the 5' RACE reads; one entry per CDR3 protein, DNA not given. Here the sample table reports some 440,000 distinct CDR3 sequences. Sequencing was performed on blood. These receptors all stem from a human donor with ulcerative colitis or Crohn's disease, or a healthy co-twin of an affected twin (not recorded which).

V usage is TRBV12-3 or TRBV12-4 and J usage is TRBJ1-2; TCRdb returns TRBD1, unconfirmable since there is no DNA. This CDR3 spans 15 amino acids. CDR3 loop: CASSTFQGTSYGYTF.

This rearrangement joins TRBV30 to TRBJ2-5; lacking DNA, the TRBD1 call made by TCRdb goes unchecked. Germline values: CDR1 GTSNPN, CDR2 SVGIG (reference sequence). The CDR3 loop spans 13 amino acids. The CDR3 loop is CAWDYRGSGTQYF.

The rearrangement uses TRBV10-3 and TRBJ2-7; TCRdb gives TRBD1 as the D gene, but with no DNA this cannot be confirmed. The length of the CDR3 is 14 residues. CDR1 is ENHRY and CDR2 is SYGVKD in the germline V gene. CDR3 region: CAISARQGEYEQYF.

CDR3 protein: CASSISGAINEQFF. V and J are TRBV7-3 and TRBJ2-1; without DNA, the TCRdb call of TRBD2 cannot be checked. The CDR3 sequence is 14 residues long. Germline V gene lookup returns CDR1 SGHTA and CDR2 FQGTGA.

This sequence joins TRBV5-1 and TRBJ2-5; the D call from TCRdb, TRBD2, cannot be confirmed without DNA. The CDR3 sequence is 16 residues long. Germline V gene sequence: CDR1 SGHRS, CDR2 YFSETQ. The CDR3 reads CASSPRVTGPRETQYF.

The gene calls are TRBV12-3 or TRBV12-4 and TRBJ1-1; absent DNA, TCRdb's TRBD1 call cannot be checked. The CDR3 covers 16 residues. The CDR3 here is CASSLVYTGLNTEAFF.

V and J are TRBV20-1 and TRBJ2-5; without DNA, the TCRdb call of TRBD1 cannot be checked. The CDR3 runs to 15 residues. Germline V gene lookup returns CDR1 DFQATT and CDR2 SNEGSKA (reference sequence). The CDR3 loop is CSASPPGQGAETQYF.

The J gene is TRBJ2-7, the V gene TRBV5-1; checking the TCRdb D call of TRBD1 is not possible without DNA. Germline V gene data show CDR1 as SGHRS and CDR2 as YFSETQ. The CDR3 is made up of 14 amino acids. CDR3 loop: CASSFGQWGYEQYF.

The chain employs TRBV7-9 and TRBJ2-1. CDR1 is SEHNR and CDR2 is FQNEAQ in the germline V gene (reference sequence). This CDR3 is built from 16 residues. Here the CDR3 reads CASSISETNLNNEQFF.

J is TRBJ1-1 and V is TRBV7-2; TCRdb gives TRBD1 as the D gene, but with no DNA this cannot be confirmed. The germline gives CDR1 SGHTA, CDR2 FQGNSA. This CDR3 comprises 15 residues. The CDR3 sequence: CASSLGGRQNTEAFF.

CDR3: CASSPGLAGDEQYF. The chain carries TRBV5-1 and TRBJ2-7; the D gene TCRdb calls, TRBD2, cannot be checked with no DNA. Germline assignment: CDR1 SGHRS and CDR2 YFSETQ. This CDR3 region has 14 residues. The full variable domain, rest sourced from reference TRBV5-1 and TRBJ2-7, is KAGVTQTPRYLIKTRGQQVTLSCSPISGHRSVSWYQQTPGQGLQFLFEYFSETQRNKGNFPGRFSGRQFSNSRSEMNVSTLELGDSALYLCASSPGLAGDEQYFGPGTRLTVT.

The chain has TRBV4-1 and TRBJ2-3. Germline-derived CDR1 and CDR2 are MGHRA and YSYEKL. This CDR3 comprises 17 residues. This CDR3 is CASSPYETGFSTDTQYF.

The CDR3 loop reads CASSLGDRAYGYTF. The chain employs TRBV5-1 and TRBJ1-2; the D call of TRBD1 rests on TCRdb alone, since no DNA is present to check it. The CDR3 consists of 14 residues. CDR1 is SGHRS and CDR2 is YFSETQ in the germline V gene.

The rearrangement links TRBV5-1 to TRBJ2-5; the TCRdb D gene call, TRBD1, has no DNA to confirm it. The CDR3 contains 15 residues. Germline V lookup: CDR1 SGHRS, CDR2 YFSETQ. CDR3 sequence: CASSTGTPRQETQYF.

V usage is TRBV5-1 and J usage is TRBJ1-1. CDR1 is SGHRS, CDR2 YFSETQ, per germline. This CDR3 has 15 residues. This CDR3 is CASSLRTGDGTEAFF.

The chain links TRBV19 to TRBJ1-4. Germline lookup yields CDR1 LNHDA and CDR2 SQIVND (reference sequence). CDR3 length: 18 amino acids. Here the CDR3 reads CASSIGRNGFRTNEKLFF.

The V call is TRBV28, the J call TRBJ1-2; TCRdb proposes TRBD1, but this gene call is untestable without DNA. The V gene's germline CDR1 is MDHEN and CDR2 SYDVKM. The length of the CDR3 is 13 residues. CDR3 sequence: CASSEGQGGGYTF.

This CDR3 is CASSSELYGTGSGNTIYF. The V call is TRBV6-5, the J call TRBJ1-3. CDR3 length: 18 residues. Germline loops: CDR1 MNHEY, CDR2 SVGAGI.